The clone carrying this T cell receptor (beta chain) was seen a few times. Its antigen remains unidentified. Though probably carrying unrecorded immune exposures, donors were nominally healthy at sampling. PCR used 60 Vbeta primers and 13 Jbeta primers. Profiled with immunoSEQ multiplex PCR; TCRdb holds only in-frame clones, not every one. The table includes 75,000 to 80,000 clones, more than 60% detected once. The data were taken from a study of cytomegalovirus exposure and HLA in healthy donors. Germline loops: CDR1 SGHDN, CDR2 FVKESK. The CDR3 sequence is 16 residues long. The V gene end was trimmed by 4 bases and the J gene end by 9 bases; junction bases not matched to a gene: 10. Study conclusions and caveats: Later genetic work tied a missense DCLRE1C variant to beta-chain V and J trimming. The study labeled approximately 150 TCR beta chains cytomegalovirus-associated. In an earlier analysis, in about 530 donors, most V segments appeared productive either ~87% or ~30% of the time.

Material: PBMCs. The receptor's source is a man between 35 and 55 years old in good health and CMV-seronegative. The J gene is TRBJ1-6, the V gene TRBV14; 9 bases map to TRBD1. This CDR3 is CASSRGMDRGGSPLHF. The DNA for the CDR3 is TGTGCCAGCAGCCGTGGGATGGACAGGGGCGGTTCACCCCTCCACTTT.